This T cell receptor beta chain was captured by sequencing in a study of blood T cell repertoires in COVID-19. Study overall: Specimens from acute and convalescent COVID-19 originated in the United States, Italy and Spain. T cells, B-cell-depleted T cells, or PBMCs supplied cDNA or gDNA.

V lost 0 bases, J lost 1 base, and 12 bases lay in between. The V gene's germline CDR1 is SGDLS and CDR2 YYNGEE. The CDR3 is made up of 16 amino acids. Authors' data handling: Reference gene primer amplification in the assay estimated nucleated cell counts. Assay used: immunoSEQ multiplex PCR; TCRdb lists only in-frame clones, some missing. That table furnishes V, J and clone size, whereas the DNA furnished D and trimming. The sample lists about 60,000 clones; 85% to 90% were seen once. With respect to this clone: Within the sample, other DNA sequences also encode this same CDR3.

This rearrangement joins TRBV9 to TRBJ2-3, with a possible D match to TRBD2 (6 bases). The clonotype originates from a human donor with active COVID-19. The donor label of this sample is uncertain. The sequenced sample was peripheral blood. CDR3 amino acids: CASSVAISGGTDTQYF. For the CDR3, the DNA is TGTGCCAGCAGCGTAGCTATTTCGGGGGGCACAGATACGCAGTATTTT.